This TCR beta chain was retrieved from a study of blood T cell repertoires in COVID-19. On the study more broadly: What the recovered Cohort 3 donors had was two negative PCRs, clearance, or symptom resolution.

As processed by the authors: From reference gene primer amplification, estimates of nucleated cell counts were derived. Sequencing was performed with immunoSEQ multiplex PCR; in TCRdb, only in-frame clones are kept and a portion is missing. That table supplies the V and J calls and clone size; D and trimming were determined from the DNA. Of about 170,000 clones detected, 79% appear once; the ten largest clones hold around 20%. The table lists this clone with a count of one. The CDR3 covers 13 residues. V lost 6 bases and J lost 5; bases outside the gene matches: 5. Participants were placed into cohorts based on the clinical history they reported.

The sequence came from a woman between 70 and 85 years old in a cohort exposed to, infected with or recovered from COVID-19 (not recorded which). The rearrangement links TRBV12-3 or TRBV12-4 to TRBJ2-3; 7 nucleotides agree with TRBD1. Material: PBMCs or T cells enriched from blood (not recorded which). The CDR3 loop is CASRRGQGDTQYF. The CDR3 DNA sequence: TGTGCCAGCAGAAGGGGGCAGGGAGATACGCAGTATTTT.